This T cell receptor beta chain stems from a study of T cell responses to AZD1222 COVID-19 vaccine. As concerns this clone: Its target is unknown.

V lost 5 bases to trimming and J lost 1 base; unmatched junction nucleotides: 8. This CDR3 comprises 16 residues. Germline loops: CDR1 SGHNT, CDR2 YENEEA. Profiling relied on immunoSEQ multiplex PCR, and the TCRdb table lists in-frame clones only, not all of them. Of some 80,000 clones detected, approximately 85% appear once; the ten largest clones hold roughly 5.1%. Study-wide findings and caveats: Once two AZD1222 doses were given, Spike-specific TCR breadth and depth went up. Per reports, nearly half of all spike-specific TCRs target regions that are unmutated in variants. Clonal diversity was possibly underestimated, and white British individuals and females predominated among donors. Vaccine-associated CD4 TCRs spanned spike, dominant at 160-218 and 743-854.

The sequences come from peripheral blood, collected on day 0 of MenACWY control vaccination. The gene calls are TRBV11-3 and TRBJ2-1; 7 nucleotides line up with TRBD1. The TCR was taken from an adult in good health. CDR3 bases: TGTGCCAGCAGCCCCCCCACAGGGGAGTCCTACAATGAGCAGTTCTTC. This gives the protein CASSPPTGESYNEQFF. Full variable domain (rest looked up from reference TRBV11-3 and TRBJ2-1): EAGVVQSPRYKIIEKKQPVAFWCNPISGHNTLYWYLQNLGQGPELLIRYENEEAVDDSQLPKDRFSAERLKGVDSTLKIQPAELGDSAVYLCASSPPTGESYNEQFFGPGTRLTVL.